What follows are 2 T cell receptor beta chains derived from one specimen sequenced in a study of cytotoxic CD8 clonotypes in ibrutinib-treated CLL. The table came from immunoSEQ multiplex PCR; TCRdb's copy has only in-frame clones and leaves some out. The sample lists about 50,000 clones; about three fifths were seen once. The sample consisted of PBMCs, taken after 24 months of ibrutinib treatment. The origin of the receptors is a human donor with chronic lymphocytic leukemia.

By sample fraction, this clone is medium-sized. As DNA, the CDR3 is TGTGCCAGCAGAACGCAGGGGACCGGGGAGCTGTTTTTT. It encodes CASRTQGTGELFF. The chain carries TRBV6-5 and TRBJ2-2; weak D call: TRBD1 (6 bases). The V and J ends lost 6 bases and 5 bases respectively, with 10 bases between them. The CDR3 totals 13 residues. Germline V gene lookup returns CDR1 MNHEY and CDR2 SVGAGI.

The chain has TRBV5-1 and TRBJ2-1; TRBD1 might be the D (6 bases). The CDR3 length is 13 residues. Per germline, CDR1 SGHRS and CDR2 YFSETQ. The germline V and J ends were trimmed by 7 bases and 8 bases, with 16 bases remaining between them. The CDR3 nucleotides read TGCGCCAGCGCCCACCCAGGGGTCCATGAGCAGTTCTTC. As protein: CASAHPGVHEQFF. Supplemented by reference TRBV5-1 and TRBJ2-1, the full variable domain reads KAGVTQTPRYLIKTRGQQVTLSCSPISGHRSVSWYQQTPGQGLQFLFEYFSETQRNKGNFPGRFSGRQFSNSRSEMNVSTLELGDSALYLCASAHPGVHEQFFGPGTRLTVL.